This T cell receptor (beta chain) was obtained from a study of blood T cell repertoires in COVID-19. Study as a whole: The cDNA or gDNA used as material had been derived from T cells, B-cell-depleted T cells, or PBMCs.

This clone was counted a single time. V lost 5 bases to trimming and J lost 0 bases, with 14 bases between them. The CDR3 has 15 amino acids. In germline, CDR1 is MDHEN, CDR2 SYDVKM. Original analysis: Estimated nucleated cell counts came from reference gene primer amplification. Repertoires were generated with immunoSEQ multiplex PCR, while TCRdb's copy carries only in-frame clones and drops some. Clonal size and the V and J genes are those of that table, whereas D and trimming came from the DNA. The table shows fewer than 200,000 clones, with around 87% occurring only once. The chain employs TRBV28 and TRBJ2-7; a weak D match, TRBD1 (5 bases). The source is a man aged 35 to 55 with active or convalescent COVID-19. The specimen was peripheral blood. This CDR3 is CASSRDRGSSYEQYF. Here the CDR3 DNA reads TGTGCCAGCAGTCGTGACAGAGGCAGCTCCTACGAGCAGTACTTC.